Reported below is one T cell receptor (beta chain). Its cognate antigen is unknown. The CDR3 extends over 18 amino acids. Germline CDR1 and CDR2: SGHVS and FQNEAQ. V dropped 0 bases and J dropped 0; count of bases not matched to a gene: 10. This record belongs to a study of PD-1 blockade in classical Hodgkin lymphoma. Study-level findings and limits: Newly diagnosed patients reportedly had lower baseline TCR diversity than healthy donors. A significant rise in TCR diversity was seen by C4D1 for CD4+ cells but not for CD8+ cells. Partial responders and progressors had significantly lower baseline TCR diversity. Exclusion was applied to patients who started nivolumab under 1 year after ASCT.

Time point here: cycle 4 day 1 (C4D1), after about 6 weeks of nivolumab. Every patient relapsed after autologous stem cell transplantation, and brentuximab vedotin exposure varied. TCRdb keeps only in-frame clones here, not all; method: immunoSEQ multiplex PCR. The sample lists 100,000 or so clones; around 93% were seen once. The sample here was peripheral blood mononuclear cells (PBMCs), taken before the fourth cycle of nivolumab. The V call is TRBV7-8, the J call TRBJ2-5; 7 nucleotides line up with TRBD2. This TCR came from a human donor with classical Hodgkin lymphoma. CDR3: CASSLATVVLADQETQYF. DNA for the CDR3: TGTGCCAGCAGCTTAGCGACAGTAGTCCTAGCGGACCAAGAGACCCAGTACTTC.